This T cell receptor beta chain was found in a study of identical twins. This clonotype was seen more than once but under ten times. From the 5' RACE reads, TCRdb called clonotypes with MiXCR, one entry per CDR3 protein. This repertoire shows some 320,000 distinct CDR3 sequences, about 12% found once; its top ten account for approximately 7.5%. Another study also made use of these data, one on yellow fever vaccine responses in identical twins.

This receptor was identified in a woman between 18 and 30 years old in good health. Input material: CD8+ T cells sorted from blood.

The CDR3 bases are TGCAGCGTTGATGAGACAGGGTATGGCTACACCTTC. This translates into CSVDETGYGYTF. This chain uses TRBV29-1 with TRBJ1-2, with TRBD1 matching over 7 bases. V gave up 3 bases and J gave up 5 bases; unmatched junction bases: 3. The CDR3 runs 12 residues. Germline CDR1 reads SQVTM; CDR2 reads ANQGSEA.